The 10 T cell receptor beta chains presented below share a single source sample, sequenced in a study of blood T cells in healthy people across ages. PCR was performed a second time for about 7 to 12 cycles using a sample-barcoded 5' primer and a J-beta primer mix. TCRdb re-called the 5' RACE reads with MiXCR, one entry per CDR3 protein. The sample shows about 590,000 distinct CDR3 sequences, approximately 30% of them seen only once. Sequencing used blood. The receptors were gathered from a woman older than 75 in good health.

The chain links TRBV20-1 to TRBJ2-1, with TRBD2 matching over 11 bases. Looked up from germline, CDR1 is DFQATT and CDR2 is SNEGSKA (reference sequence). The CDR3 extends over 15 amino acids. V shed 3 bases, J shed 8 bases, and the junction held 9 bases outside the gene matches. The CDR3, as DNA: TGCAGTGCTAGTTTAGCGGGGGGGCCTGTAGATGAGCAGTTCTTC. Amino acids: CSASLAGGPVDEQFF.

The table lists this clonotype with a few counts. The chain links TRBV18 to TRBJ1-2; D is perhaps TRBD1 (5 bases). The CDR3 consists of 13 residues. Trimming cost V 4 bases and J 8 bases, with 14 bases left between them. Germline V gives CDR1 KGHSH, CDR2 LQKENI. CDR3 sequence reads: CASSQGPGGGYTF. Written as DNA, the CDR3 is TGTGCCAGCTCACAGGGGCCCGGCGGGGGCTACACCTTC.

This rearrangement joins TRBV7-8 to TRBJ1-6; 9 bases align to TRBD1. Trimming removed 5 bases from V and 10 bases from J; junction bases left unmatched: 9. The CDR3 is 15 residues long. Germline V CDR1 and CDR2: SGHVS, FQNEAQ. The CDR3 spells CASSAVDRGNSPLHF. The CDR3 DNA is TGTGCCAGCAGCGCCGTGGACAGGGGAAACTCACCCCTCCACTTT. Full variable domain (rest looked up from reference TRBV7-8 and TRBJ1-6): GAGVSQSPRYKVAKRGQDVALRCDPISGHVSLFWYQQALGQGPEFLTYFQNEAQLDKSGLPSDRFFAERPEGSVSTLKIQRTQQEDSAVYLCASSAVDRGNSPLHFGNGTRLTVT.

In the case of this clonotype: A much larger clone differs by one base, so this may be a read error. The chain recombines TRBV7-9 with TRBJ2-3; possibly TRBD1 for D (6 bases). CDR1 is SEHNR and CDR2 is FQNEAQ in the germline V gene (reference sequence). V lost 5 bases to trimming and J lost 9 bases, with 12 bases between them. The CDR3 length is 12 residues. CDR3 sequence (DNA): TGTGCCAGCAGCCTGGACAGTGGCACGCAGTATTTT. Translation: CASSLDSGTQYF.

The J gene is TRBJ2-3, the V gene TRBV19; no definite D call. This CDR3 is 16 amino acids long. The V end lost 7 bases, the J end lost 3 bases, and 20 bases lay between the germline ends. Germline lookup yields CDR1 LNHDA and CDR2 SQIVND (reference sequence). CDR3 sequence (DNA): TGTGCCAGTACCCCCCTAGGTGGCATTCTTACAGATACGCAGTATTTT. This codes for CASTPLGGILTDTQYF.

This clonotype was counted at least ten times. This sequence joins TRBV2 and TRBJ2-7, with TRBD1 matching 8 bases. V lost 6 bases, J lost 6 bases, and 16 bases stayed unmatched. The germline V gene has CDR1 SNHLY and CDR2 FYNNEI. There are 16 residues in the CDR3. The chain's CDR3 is CASRIDRGWRRSEQYF. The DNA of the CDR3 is TGTGCCAGCAGAATTGACAGGGGTTGGAGGAGGAGCGAGCAGTACTTC.

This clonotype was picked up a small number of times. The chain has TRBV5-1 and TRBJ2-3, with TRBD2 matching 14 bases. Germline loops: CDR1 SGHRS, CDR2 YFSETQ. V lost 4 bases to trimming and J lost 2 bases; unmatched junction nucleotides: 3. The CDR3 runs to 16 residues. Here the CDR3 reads CASSMTSGGATDTQYF. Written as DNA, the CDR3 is TGCGCCAGCAGCATGACTAGCGGGGGGGCCACAGATACGCAGTATTTT. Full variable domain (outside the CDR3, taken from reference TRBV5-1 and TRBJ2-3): KAGVTQTPRYLIKTRGQQVTLSCSPISGHRSVSWYQQTPGQGLQFLFEYFSETQRNKGNFPGRFSGRQFSNSRSEMNVSTLELGDSALYLCASSMTSGGATDTQYFGPGTRLTVL.

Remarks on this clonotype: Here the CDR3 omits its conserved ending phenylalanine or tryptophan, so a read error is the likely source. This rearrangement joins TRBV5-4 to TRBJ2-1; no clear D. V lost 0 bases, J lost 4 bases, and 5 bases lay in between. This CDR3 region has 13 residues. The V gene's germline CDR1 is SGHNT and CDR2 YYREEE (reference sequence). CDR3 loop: CASSLEIYNEQFL. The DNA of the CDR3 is TGTGCCAGCAGCTTGGAGATATACAATGAGCAGTTCCTC.

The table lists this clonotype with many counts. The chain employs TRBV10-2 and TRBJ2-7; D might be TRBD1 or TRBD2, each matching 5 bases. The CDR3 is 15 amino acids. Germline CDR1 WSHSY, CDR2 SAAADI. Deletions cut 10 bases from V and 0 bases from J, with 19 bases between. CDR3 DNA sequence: TGCGCCACCCAGGGTAGAGGGGCGCTCTCCTACGAGCAGTACTTC. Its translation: CATQGRGALSYEQYF.

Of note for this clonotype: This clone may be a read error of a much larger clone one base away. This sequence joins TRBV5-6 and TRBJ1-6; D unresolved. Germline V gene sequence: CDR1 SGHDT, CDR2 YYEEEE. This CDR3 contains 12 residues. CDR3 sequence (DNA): TGTGTCAGCAGTATAAGAAGGGAAACCCTCCACTTT. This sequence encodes CVSSIRRETLHF. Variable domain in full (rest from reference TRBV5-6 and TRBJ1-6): DAGVTQSPTHLIKTRGQQVTLRCSPKSGHDTVSWYQQALGQGPQFIFQYYEEEERQRGNFPDRFSGHQFPNYSSELNVNALLLGDSALYLCVSSIRRETLHFGNGTRLTVT.